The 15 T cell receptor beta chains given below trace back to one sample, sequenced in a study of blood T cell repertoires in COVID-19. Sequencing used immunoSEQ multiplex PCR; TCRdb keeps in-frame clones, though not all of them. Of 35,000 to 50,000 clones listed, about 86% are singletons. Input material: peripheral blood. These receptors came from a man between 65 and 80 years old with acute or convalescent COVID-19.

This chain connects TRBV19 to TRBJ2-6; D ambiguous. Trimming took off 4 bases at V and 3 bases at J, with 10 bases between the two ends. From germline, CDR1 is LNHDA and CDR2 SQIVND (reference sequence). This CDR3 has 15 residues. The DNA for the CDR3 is TGTGCCAGTAGTACCGTCTCGGGTGGGGCCAACGTCCTGACTTTC. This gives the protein CASSTVSGGANVLTF. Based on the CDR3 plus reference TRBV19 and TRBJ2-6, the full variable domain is DGGITQSPKYLFRKEGQNVTLSCEQNLNHDAMYWYRQDPGQGLRLIYYSQIVNDFQKGDIAEGYSVSREKKESFPLTVTSAQKNPTAFYLCASSTVSGGANVLTFGAGSRLTVL.

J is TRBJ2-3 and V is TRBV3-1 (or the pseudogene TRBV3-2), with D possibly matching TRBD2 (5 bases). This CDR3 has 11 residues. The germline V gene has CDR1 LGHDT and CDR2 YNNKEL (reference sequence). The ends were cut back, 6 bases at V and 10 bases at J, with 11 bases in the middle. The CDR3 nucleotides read TGTGCCAGCAGTCATGACTATGCGCAGTATTTT. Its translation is CASSHDYAQYF.

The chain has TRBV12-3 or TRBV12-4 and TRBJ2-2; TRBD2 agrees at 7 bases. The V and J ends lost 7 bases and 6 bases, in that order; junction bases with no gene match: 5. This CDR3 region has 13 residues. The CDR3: CASNAGRAGELFF. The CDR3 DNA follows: TGTGCCAGCAATGCGGGGAGGGCCGGGGAGCTGTTTTTT.

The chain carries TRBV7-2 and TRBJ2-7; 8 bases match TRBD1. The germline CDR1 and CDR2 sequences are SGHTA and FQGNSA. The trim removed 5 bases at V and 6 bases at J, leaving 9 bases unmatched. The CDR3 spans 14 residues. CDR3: CASSPGQGYLEQYF. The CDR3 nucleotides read TGTGCCAGCAGCCCCGGACAGGGTTATCTCGAGCAGTACTTC.

CDR3 protein: CASRRTESEKLFF. Written as DNA, the CDR3 is TGTGCCAGTAGGCGAACAGAGTCTGAAAAACTGTTTTTT. The J gene is TRBJ1-4, the V gene TRBV19; D is unresolved. V was clipped by 6 bases and J by 7 bases, with 12 bases between them. Looked up from germline, CDR1 is LNHDA and CDR2 is SQIVND (reference sequence). The CDR3 sequence is 13 residues long. Supplemented by reference TRBV19 and TRBJ1-4, the full variable domain reads DGGITQSPKYLFRKEGQNVTLSCEQNLNHDAMYWYRQDPGQGLRLIYYSQIVNDFQKGDIAEGYSVSREKKESFPLTVTSAQKNPTAFYLCASRRTESEKLFFGSGTQLSVL.

As DNA, the CDR3 is TGCGCCAGCAGCCAAGACAGGGATCAGCCCCAGCATTTT. This encodes CASSQDRDQPQHF. V gene TRBV4-1 combines with J gene TRBJ1-5; maybe TRBD1 (5 bases). The CDR3 spans 13 residues. Germline V lookup: CDR1 MGHRA, CDR2 YSYEKL. V was shortened by 0 bases and J by 5 bases, with 5 bases between the two germline ends.

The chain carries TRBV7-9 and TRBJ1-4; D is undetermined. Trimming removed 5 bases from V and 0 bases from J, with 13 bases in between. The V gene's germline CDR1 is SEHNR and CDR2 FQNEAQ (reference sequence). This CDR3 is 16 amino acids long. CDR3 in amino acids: CASSPLIETTNEKLFF. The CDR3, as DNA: TGTGCCAGCAGCCCTCTGATCGAGACAACTAATGAAAAACTGTTTTTT.

The CDR3, as DNA: TGTGCCTGGAGTGTACGGTTGGGCGGGAGCTCCTACAATGAGCAGTTCTTC. Translated: CAWSVRLGGSSYNEQFF. The rearrangement links TRBV30 to TRBJ2-1, with 7 bases that match TRBD2. The CDR3 runs 17 residues. Germline V gene sequence: CDR1 GTSNPN, CDR2 SVGIG (reference sequence). J was trimmed by 0 bases and V by 0 bases; bases with no gene match: 8.

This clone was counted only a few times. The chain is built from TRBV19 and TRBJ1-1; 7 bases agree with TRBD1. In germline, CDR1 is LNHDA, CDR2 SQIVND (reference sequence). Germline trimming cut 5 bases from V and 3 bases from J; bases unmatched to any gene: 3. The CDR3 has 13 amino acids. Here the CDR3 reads CASSSRGDTEAFF. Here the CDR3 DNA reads TGTGCCAGTAGTTCCAGGGGGGACACTGAAGCTTTCTTT.

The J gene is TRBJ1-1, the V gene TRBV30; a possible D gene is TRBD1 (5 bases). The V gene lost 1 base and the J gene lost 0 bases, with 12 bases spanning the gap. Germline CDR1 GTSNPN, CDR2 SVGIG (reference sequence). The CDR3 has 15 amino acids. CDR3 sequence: CAWSGGRWMNTEAFF. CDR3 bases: TGTGCCTGGAGTGGGGGCCGGTGGATGAACACTGAAGCTTTCTTT.

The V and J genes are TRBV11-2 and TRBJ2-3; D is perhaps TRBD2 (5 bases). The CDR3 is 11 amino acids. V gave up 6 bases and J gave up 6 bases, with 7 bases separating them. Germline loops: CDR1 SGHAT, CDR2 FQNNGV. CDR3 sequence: CASRERDTQYF. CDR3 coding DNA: TGTGCCAGCAGGGAGCGGGATACGCAGTATTTT.

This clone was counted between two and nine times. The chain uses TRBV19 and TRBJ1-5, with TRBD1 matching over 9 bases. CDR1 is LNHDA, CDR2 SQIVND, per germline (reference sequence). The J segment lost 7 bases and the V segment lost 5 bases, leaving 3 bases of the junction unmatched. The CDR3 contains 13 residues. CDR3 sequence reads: CASSPQGAQPQHF. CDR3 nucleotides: TGTGCCAGTAGTCCACAGGGGGCGCAGCCCCAGCATTTT.

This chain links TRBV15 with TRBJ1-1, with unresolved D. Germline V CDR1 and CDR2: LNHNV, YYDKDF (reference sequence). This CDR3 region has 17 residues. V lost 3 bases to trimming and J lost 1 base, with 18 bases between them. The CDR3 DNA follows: TGTGCCACCAGCAGGACTTTTCTACGATCCGGGAACACTGAAGCTTTCTTT. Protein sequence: CATSRTFLRSGNTEAFF.

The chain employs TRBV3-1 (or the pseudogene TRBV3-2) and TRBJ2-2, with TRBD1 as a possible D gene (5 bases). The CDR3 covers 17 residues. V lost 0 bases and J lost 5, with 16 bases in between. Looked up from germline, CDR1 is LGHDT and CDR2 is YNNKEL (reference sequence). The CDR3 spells CASSQDRMRTITGELFF. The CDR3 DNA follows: TGTGCCAGCAGCCAAGACAGGATGAGGACAATAACCGGGGAGCTGTTTTTT.

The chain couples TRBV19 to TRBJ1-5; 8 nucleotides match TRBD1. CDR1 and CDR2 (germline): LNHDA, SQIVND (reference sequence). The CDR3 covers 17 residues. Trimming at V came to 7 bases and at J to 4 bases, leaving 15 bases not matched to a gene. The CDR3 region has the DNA TGTGCCAGTACGAAATGGGTCGACAGGGGAGGGAATCAGCCCCAGCATTTT. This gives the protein CASTKWVDRGGNQPQHF. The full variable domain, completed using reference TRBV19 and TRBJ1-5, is DGGITQSPKYLFRKEGQNVTLSCEQNLNHDAMYWYRQDPGQGLRLIYYSQIVNDFQKGDIAEGYSVSREKKESFPLTVTSAQKNPTAFYLCASTKWVDRGGNQPQHFGDGTRLSIL.